The 24 T cell receptor beta chains below come from one sample, sequenced in a study of siplizumab effects on memory and regulatory T cells. The assay was immunoSEQ multiplex PCR, and TCRdb's table has in-frame clones only and misses some. The profile shows roughly 100,000 clones, about 93% of them singletons. Sequencing was performed on CD4+ T cells sorted from blood. The receptor set was obtained from a human donor in good health.

The chain uses TRBV18 and TRBJ2-1; TRBD1 matches 7 bases. V trimming: 2 bases; J trimming: 7 bases; junction bases outside the gene matches: 11. The length of the CDR3 is 16 residues. CDR1 and CDR2 from the germline V gene are KGHSH and LQKENI. The CDR3 DNA follows: TGTGCCAGCTCACCAAGGGGGCGGTGGGTCCATAATGAGCAGTTCTTC. It encodes CASSPRGRWVHNEQFF.

V is TRBV6-5 and J is TRBJ1-3; D perhaps matches TRBD1 (5 bases). This CDR3 comprises 15 residues. Germline CDR1 and CDR2: MNHEY and SVGAGI. Trimming left V 5 bases short and J 7 bases short, with 18 bases between. The CDR3, as DNA: TGTGCCAGCAGTCAGACAGACGGCGGACTTAACACCATATATTTT. This codes for CASSQTDGGLNTIYF.

The chain combines TRBV19 with TRBJ1-2; D is perhaps TRBD1 (5 bases). Germline V CDR1 and CDR2: LNHDA, SQIVND (reference sequence). The CDR3 is made up of 14 amino acids. Trimming removed 5 bases from V and 5 bases from J, with 15 bases in between. The CDR3 region is CASSALGAEYGYTF. The CDR3 coding sequence is TGTGCCAGTAGTGCCCTTGGGGCGGAGTATGGCTACACCTTC.

V is TRBV6-6 and J is TRBJ1-1; a possible D gene is TRBD1 (5 bases). The CDR3 sequence is 12 residues long. Germline assignment: CDR1 MNHNY and CDR2 SVGAGI (reference sequence). Trimming removed 2 bases at V and 8 bases at J, with 9 bases between. CDR3 sequence reads: CASSYGAREAFF. The CDR3 region has the DNA TGTGCCAGCAGTTACGGGGCCCGGGAAGCTTTCTTT.

The CDR3 nucleotides are TGCGCCAGCAGCCGAGGACTAGCGGGGGATAATACGCAGTATTTT. This sequence encodes CASSRGLAGDNTQYF. The chain carries TRBV5-1 and TRBJ2-3; 13 bases are shared with TRBD2. With V trimmed by 4 bases and J by 7 bases, 6 bases remained unmatched. The CDR3 has 15 amino acids. Germline CDR1 is SGHRS and CDR2 is YFSETQ.

This rearrangement joins TRBV30 to TRBJ2-3; 10 bases are a match to TRBD1. V was clipped by 2 bases and J by 1 base; unmatched bases: 3. Germline V gives CDR1 GTSNPN, CDR2 SVGIG (reference sequence). The CDR3 extends over 15 amino acids. The CDR3: CAWSPGQGGTDTQYF. The DNA for the CDR3 is TGTGCCTGGAGTCCAGGACAGGGGGGCACAGATACGCAGTATTTT.

This clone was observed a few times. The V and J genes are TRBV6-1 and TRBJ2-7; 9 nucleotides agree with TRBD2. The length of the CDR3 is 12 residues. V gave up 8 bases and J gave up 3 bases; unmatched junction bases: 2. Looked up from germline, CDR1 is MNHNS and CDR2 is SASEGT. CDR3 residues: CASQAGGYEQYF. CDR3 nucleotides: TGTGCCAGCCAAGCGGGAGGCTACGAGCAGTACTTC.

The V and J genes are TRBV5-4 and TRBJ1-1, with TRBD1 matching 7 bases. The CDR3 extends over 14 amino acids. CDR1 is SGHNT and CDR2 is YYREEE in the germline V gene (reference sequence). V shed 4 bases and J 5 bases; nucleotides not matched to a gene: 8. The chain's CDR3 is CASSLGTAGTEAFF. In DNA, the CDR3 is TGTGCCAGCAGCCTCGGGACAGCGGGTACTGAAGCTTTCTTT.

The rearrangement uses TRBV18 and TRBJ1-3; the match to TRBD1 covers 7 bases. J gave up 0 bases and V 2 bases, and 10 bases lay outside the gene matches. The CDR3 covers 18 residues. Germline loops: CDR1 KGHSH, CDR2 LQKENI. CDR3 nucleotides: TGTGCCAGCTCACCAATCCTCGCCGGGACAGTCTCTGGAAACACCATATATTTT. Its translation is CASSPILAGTVSGNTIYF.

The rearrangement joins TRBV7-2 to TRBJ2-7; D gene ambiguous. The CDR3 sequence is 15 residues long. The V and J ends lost 7 bases and 5 bases respectively, with 21 bases between them. The germline V gene encodes CDR1 SGHTA and CDR2 FQGNSA. CDR3 region: CASTESLSYPDEQYF. In DNA form, the CDR3 reads TGTGCCAGCACCGAAAGCTTGTCTTATCCCGACGAGCAGTACTTC.

The genes are TRBV7-2 and TRBJ1-5; no firm D call. This CDR3 contains 17 residues. Germline-derived CDR1 and CDR2 are SGHTA and FQGNSA. V lost 4 bases, J lost 1 base, and 17 bases lay in between. Here the CDR3 reads CASSSPGGWGSNQPQHF. CDR3 coding DNA: TGTGCCAGCAGCTCCCCCGGCGGCTGGGGAAGCAATCAGCCCCAGCATTTT.

The chain has TRBV15 and TRBJ1-2; D possibly corresponds to TRBD1 (5 bases). The CDR3 length is 15 residues. The germline V gene encodes CDR1 LNHNV and CDR2 YYDKDF (reference sequence). V lost 2 bases to trimming and J lost 2 bases, with 12 bases between them. As DNA, the CDR3 is TGTGCCACCAGCAGACCTTGGGGGGGAAACTATGGCTACACCTTC. Its translation: CATSRPWGGNYGYTF.

The V and J genes are TRBV7-9 and TRBJ1-2; D remains unclear. The CDR3 is 13 residues long. Trimming cost V 5 bases and J 4 bases, with 11 bases left between them. The germline CDR1 and CDR2 sequences are SEHNR and FQNEAQ (reference sequence). The CDR3 protein is CASSPDSAYGYTF. Written as DNA, the CDR3 is TGTGCCAGCAGCCCCGACTCAGCCTATGGCTACACCTTC.

This rearrangement joins TRBV7-6 to TRBJ2-1; D uncertain. Trimming removed 4 bases from V and 8 bases from J, with 24 bases in between. The length of the CDR3 is 17 residues. CDR1 SGHVS and CDR2 FNYEAQ come from the germline V gene. CDR3 nucleotide sequence: TGTGCCAGCAGCTCCCGTTTTAGGGATACTAATAGGCATGAGCAGTTCTTC. It translates to CASSSRFRDTNRHEQFF.

J is TRBJ2-5 and V is TRBV4-3; D uncertain. Germline CDR1 and CDR2: LGHNA and YSLEER. The V and J ends lost 1 base and 2 bases respectively, with 8 bases between them. There are 14 residues in the CDR3. CDR3: CASSQVFPQETQYF. The DNA of the CDR3 is TGCGCCAGCAGCCAAGTTTTCCCACAAGAGACCCAGTACTTC.

V usage is TRBV27 and J usage is TRBJ2-7; D uncertain. Trimming removed 5 bases at V and 7 bases at J, with 15 bases between. The CDR3 spans 13 residues. The germline V gene encodes CDR1 MNHEY and CDR2 SMNVEV (reference sequence). The CDR3 is CASSTGRAREQYF. CDR3 nucleotides: TGTGCCAGCAGTACCGGACGGGCGAGGGAGCAGTACTTC.

The chain has TRBV21-1 and TRBJ2-7. TRBV21-1 is deemed a pseudogene. The CDR3 has 12 amino acids. In DNA, the CDR3 is TGTGCCAGCAGCAAAGATGGGGGTGAGCAGTACTTC. It yields the protein CASSKDGGEQYF.

The rearrangement joins TRBV10-3 to TRBJ1-1; D not certain. Germline V gene sequence: CDR1 ENHRY, CDR2 SYGVKD. V was cut by 3 bases and J by 1 base, with 9 bases left in between. The CDR3 consists of 14 residues. This CDR3 is CAISDGEGNTEAFF. The CDR3 DNA is TGTGCCATCAGTGACGGGGAGGGGAACACTGAAGCTTTCTTT.

The chain joins TRBV7-2 to TRBJ2-5; D is undetermined. The V and J ends lost 1 base and 3 bases respectively, with 15 bases between them. CDR3 length equals 16 residues. Per germline, CDR1 SGHTA and CDR2 FQGNSA. The CDR3 loop is CASSLEVRVWEETQYF. DNA of the CDR3: TGTGCCAGCAGCTTAGAAGTACGGGTCTGGGAAGAGACCCAGTACTTC.

The V and J genes are TRBV6-1 and TRBJ1-2; D call uncertain. Trimming stripped 2 bases from V and 4 bases from J, with 8 bases between. The CDR3 spans 13 residues. The germline V gene encodes CDR1 MNHNS and CDR2 SASEGT. This CDR3 reads CASSETQRYGYTF. Here the CDR3 DNA reads TGTGCCAGCAGTGAAACCCAGCGCTATGGCTACACCTTC.

J is TRBJ2-3 and V is TRBV5-1; TRBD2 agrees at 11 bases. Germline values: CDR1 SGHRS, CDR2 YFSETQ. Unmatched junction bases numbered 5, after V lost 2 bases and J lost 0 bases. The length of the CDR3 is 17 residues. CDR3 loop: CASSLTSGGISTDTQYF. The CDR3, as DNA: TGCGCCAGCAGCTTAACTAGCGGGGGAATTAGCACAGATACGCAGTATTTT.

The chain is built from TRBV7-3 and TRBJ2-5; D perhaps matches TRBD1 (5 bases). Germline lookup yields CDR1 SGHTA and CDR2 FQGTGA. The CDR3 is 17 residues long. Deletions cut 5 bases from V and 0 bases from J, with 19 bases between. CDR3 bases: TGTGCCAGCAGCCCCAGGGCGTTTTCGGCCAACCAAGAGACCCAGTACTTC. As protein: CASSPRAFSANQETQYF.

The J gene is TRBJ2-7, the V gene TRBV25-1; 13 bases align to TRBD2. J gave up 4 bases and V 4 bases, and 10 bases lay outside the gene matches. The CDR3 has 17 residues. Germline V gene lookup returns CDR1 MGHDK and CDR2 SYGVNS. In DNA form, the CDR3 reads TGTGCCAGCAGTGCACCGGGACTAGCGGGATGGGGGTACGAGCAGTACTTC. This gives the protein CASSAPGLAGWGYEQYF.

The genes are TRBV5-1 and TRBJ2-3, with D hard to call. Germline values: CDR1 SGHRS, CDR2 YFSETQ. V was cut by 1 base and J by 0 bases, with 9 bases left in between. The CDR3 spans 15 residues. CDR3 residues: CASSLTSSSTDTQYF. CDR3 DNA: TGCGCCAGCAGCTTGACGTCTTCCAGCACAGATACGCAGTATTTT.